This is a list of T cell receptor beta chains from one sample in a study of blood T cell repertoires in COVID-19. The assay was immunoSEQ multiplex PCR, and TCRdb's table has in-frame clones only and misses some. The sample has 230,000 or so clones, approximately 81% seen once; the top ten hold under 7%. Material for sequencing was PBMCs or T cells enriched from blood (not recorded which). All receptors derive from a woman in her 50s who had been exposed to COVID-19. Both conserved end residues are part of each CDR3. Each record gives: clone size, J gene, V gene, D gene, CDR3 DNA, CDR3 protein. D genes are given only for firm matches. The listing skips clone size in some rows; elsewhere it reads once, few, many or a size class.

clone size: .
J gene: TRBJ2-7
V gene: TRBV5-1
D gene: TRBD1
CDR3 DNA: TGCGCCAGCAGCTTGGGACGATGGGGACAGGGTCCCCACGAGCAGTACTTC
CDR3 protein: CASSLGRWGQGPHEQYF

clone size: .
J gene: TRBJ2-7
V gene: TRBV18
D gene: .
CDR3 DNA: TGTGCCAGCTCACCAAATGTATACGAGCAGTACTTC
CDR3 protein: CASSPNVYEQYF

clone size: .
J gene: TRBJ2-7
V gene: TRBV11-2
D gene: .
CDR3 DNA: TGTGCCAGCAGCCCCTTCCCCCCGAGAGAGGAAAACGAGCAGTACTTC
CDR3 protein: CASSPFPPREENEQYF

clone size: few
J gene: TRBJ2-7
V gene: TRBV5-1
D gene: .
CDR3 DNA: TGCGCCAGCAGCTTTACAGGAGATTACGAGCAGTACTTC
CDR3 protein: CASSFTGDYEQYF

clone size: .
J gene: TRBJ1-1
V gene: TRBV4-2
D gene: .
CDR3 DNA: TGTGCCAGCAGCCAAGGGGGAGGGTGGGACACTGAAGCTTTCTTT
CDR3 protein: CASSQGGGWDTEAFF

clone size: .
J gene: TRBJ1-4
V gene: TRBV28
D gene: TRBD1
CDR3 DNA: TGTGCCAGCAGTTTATCCAGGGGGGTTGAAAAACTGTTTTTT
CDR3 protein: CASSLSRGVEKLFF

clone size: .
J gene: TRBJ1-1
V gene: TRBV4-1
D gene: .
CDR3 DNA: TGCGCCAGCAGTTACGCGGGGACTGAAGCTTTCTTT
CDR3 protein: CASSYAGTEAFF

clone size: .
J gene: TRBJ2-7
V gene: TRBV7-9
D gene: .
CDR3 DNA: TGTGCCAGCAGCCCCCTATACGAGCAGTACTTC
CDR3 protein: CASSPLYEQYF

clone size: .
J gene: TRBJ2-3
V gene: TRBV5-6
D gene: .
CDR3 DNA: TGTGCCAGCACCTGGGGCAATACGCAGTATTTT
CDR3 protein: CASTWGNTQYF

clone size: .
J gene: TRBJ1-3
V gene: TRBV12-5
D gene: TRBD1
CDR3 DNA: TGTGCTAGTGGTTTGGACAGGGGATCTGGAAACACCATATATTTT
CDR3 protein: CASGLDRGSGNTIYF

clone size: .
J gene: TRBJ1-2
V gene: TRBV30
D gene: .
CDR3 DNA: TGTGCCTGGAGTGTAGGGGTACATGGCTACACCTTC
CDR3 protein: CAWSVGVHGYTF

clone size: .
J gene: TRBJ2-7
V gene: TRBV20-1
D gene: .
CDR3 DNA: TGCAGTGCTAGTTCCCCAGGCCCCGAGCAGTACTTC
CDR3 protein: CSASSPGPEQYF

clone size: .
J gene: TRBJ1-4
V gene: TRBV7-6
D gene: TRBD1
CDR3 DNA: TGTGCCAGCAGCTCAGCGACAGGGTGGGGTGAAAAACTGTTTTTT
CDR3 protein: CASSSATGWGEKLFF

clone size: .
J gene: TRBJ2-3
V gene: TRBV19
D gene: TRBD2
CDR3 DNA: TGTGCCAGTAGTATGAGCCGACTAGCGGGGGGGGTAACAGATACGCAGTATTTT
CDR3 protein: CASSMSRLAGGVTDTQYF

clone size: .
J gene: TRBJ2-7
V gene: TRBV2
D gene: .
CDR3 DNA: TGTGCCAGCAGTGAATCAAGGGGCAGGGGAACCTACGAGCAGTACTTC
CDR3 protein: CASSESRGRGTYEQYF

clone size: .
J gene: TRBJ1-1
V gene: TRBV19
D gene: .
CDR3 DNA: TGTGCCAGTAGTCTCATCTTGGGGTTCGGAGGGACCTCCTTTGAAGCTTTCTTT
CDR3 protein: CASSLILGFGGTSFEAFF

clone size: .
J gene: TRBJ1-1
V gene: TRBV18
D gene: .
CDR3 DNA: TGTGCCAGCTCACCACGCCCGGGAACCTCGAACACTGAAGCTTTCTTT
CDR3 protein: CASSPRPGTSNTEAFF

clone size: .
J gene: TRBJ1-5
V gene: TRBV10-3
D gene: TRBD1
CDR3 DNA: TGTGCCATCAGCCGGACAGGGGGGCCTCAGCCCCAGCATTTT
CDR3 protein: CAISRTGGPQPQHF

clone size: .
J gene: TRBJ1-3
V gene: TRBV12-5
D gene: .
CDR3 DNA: TGTGCTAGTGGATCGGGAGGAAACACCATATATTTT
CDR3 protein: CASGSGGNTIYF

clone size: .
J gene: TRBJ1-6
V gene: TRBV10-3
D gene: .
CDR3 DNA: TGTGCCATCAGTGAGTCCCAGGGAACCTATAATTCACCCCTCCACTTT
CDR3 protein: CAISESQGTYNSPLHF

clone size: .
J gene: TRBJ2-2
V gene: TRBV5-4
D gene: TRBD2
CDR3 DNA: TGTGCCAGCAGCTTGGGGCTAGCGGAGAACACCGGGGAGCTGTTTTTT
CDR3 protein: CASSLGLAENTGELFF

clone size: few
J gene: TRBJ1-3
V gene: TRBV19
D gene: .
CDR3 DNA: TGTGCCAGCAGGCAGGGGACTGGAAACACCATATATTTT
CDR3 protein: CASRQGTGNTIYF